This T cell receptor (beta chain) came from a study of human T cells and chemical hapten exposure. Time point defined: patch test 3, about 24 weeks after DPC sensitization. Treatment in this sample: therapeutic diphenylcyclopropenone sensitization with weekly scalp DPC. CDR1 is SGHTA, CDR2 FQGNSA, per germline. This CDR3 is built from 14 residues. Between the trimmed V and J ends, which lost 5 bases and 1 base, there was a span of 11 bases. TCRdb used MiXCR to reprocess the RACE reads, holding one entry per CDR3 protein. The sample records 50,000 to 80,000 distinct CDR3 sequences, roughly 9.6% being singletons.

The starting material was whole blood, obtained in connection with sensitization to the hapten diphenylcyclopropenone (DPC). The sequence was collected from a woman aged 25 to 39 with alopecia areata. Some clones in this sample may be carry-over from other donors' samples. V and J are TRBV7-2 and TRBJ2-5, with D possibly TRBD1 on 5 matching bases. The CDR3 bases are TGTGCCAGCAGCCTCCTCGACAGCCAAGAGACCCAGTACTTC. Translated: CASSLLDSQETQYF.